This T cell receptor (beta chain) came from a study of blood T cell repertoires in COVID-19. As for the study in general: PBMCs, B-cell-depleted T cells, or T cells were the source of the cDNA or gDNA that made up the material.

The data were produced by immunoSEQ multiplex PCR, yet TCRdb's version contains in-frame clones alone and is incomplete. The sample includes around 20,000 clones, 70% to 90% of them seen just once. This clone was observed once. V lost 2 bases and J 0 bases, leaving 5 bases between the germline ends. The CDR3 runs to 13 residues. Germline CDR1 reads LGHDT; CDR2 reads YNNKEL (reference sequence). The V call is TRBV3-1 (or the pseudogene TRBV3-2), the J call TRBJ2-7, with unresolved D. The specimen was peripheral blood. The TCR was taken from a man aged 40-50 years with active COVID-19. The CDR3 spells CASSQSISYEQYF. The CDR3 nucleotides read TGTGCCAGCAGCCAAAGCATCTCCTACGAGCAGTACTTC.